The present TCR beta chain was sequenced within a study of beta chain features in type 1 diabetes. The study's findings and limits: More deletions and fewer insertions at VDJ junctions were found in patients with type 1 diabetes. A closer apparent resemblance between naive, central memory and Treg TCRB repertoires was seen in patients than in healthy donors.

On this clone: The antigen is undetermined.

Expressed TCRB transcripts were sequenced, since all the RNA that had been isolated was reverse transcribed. Here immunoSEQ multiplex PCR was the method, and the copy in TCRdb shows in-frame clones only, minus some. The sample consists of fewer than 900,000 clones, 17% of them appearing once. Germline V gives CDR1 SNHLY, CDR2 FYNNEI. CDR3 length equals 14 residues. The J segment lost 5 bases and the V segment lost 7 bases, leaving 9 bases of the junction unmatched. One heparinised blood draw averaging around 100 mL was given by each donor. Sequenced sample: naive CD4+ T cells from blood. The clonotype was recovered from a woman between 18 and 30 years old in good health. J is TRBJ2-7 and V is TRBV2, with 9 nucleotides matching TRBD2. The CDR3 is CASKMGLASDEQYF. DNA of the CDR3: TGTGCCAGCAAAATGGGACTAGCTTCGGACGAGCAGTACTTC.